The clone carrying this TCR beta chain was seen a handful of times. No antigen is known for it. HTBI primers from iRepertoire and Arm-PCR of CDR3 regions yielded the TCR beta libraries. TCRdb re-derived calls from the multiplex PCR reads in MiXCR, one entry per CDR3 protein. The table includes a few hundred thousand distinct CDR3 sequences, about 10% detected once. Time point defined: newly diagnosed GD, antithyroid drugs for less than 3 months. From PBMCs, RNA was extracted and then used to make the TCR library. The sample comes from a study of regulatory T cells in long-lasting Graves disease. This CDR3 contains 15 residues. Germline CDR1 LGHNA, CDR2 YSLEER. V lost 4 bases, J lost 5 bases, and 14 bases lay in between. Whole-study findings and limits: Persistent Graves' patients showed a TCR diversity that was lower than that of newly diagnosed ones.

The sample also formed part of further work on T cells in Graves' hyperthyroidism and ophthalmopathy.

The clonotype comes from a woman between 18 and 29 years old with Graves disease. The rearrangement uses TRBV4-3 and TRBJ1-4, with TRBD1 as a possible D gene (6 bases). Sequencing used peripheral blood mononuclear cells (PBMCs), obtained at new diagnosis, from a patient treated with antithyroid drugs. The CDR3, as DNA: TGCGCCAGCAGCCCAAGCGGGGGGGCGAATGAAAAACTGTTTTTT. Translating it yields CASSPSGGANEKLFF.